This TCR beta chain was retrieved from a study of monozygotic twins with inflammatory bowel disease. Researchers ran eight separate cDNA reactions for each sample. For each CDR3 protein, TCRdb gives one entry from its re-call of the 5' RACE reads, without DNA. Its listing shows hundreds of thousands of distinct CDR3 sequences. The CDR3 is 16 amino acids. Looked up from germline, CDR1 is SGHRS and CDR2 is YFSETQ. Sample: blood. V is TRBV5-1 and J is TRBJ2-6. The TCR sequence derives from a human donor with ulcerative colitis or Crohn's disease, or a healthy co-twin of an affected twin (not recorded which). The CDR3 reads CASSLARRSGANVLTF. Full variable domain (remainder filled in from reference TRBV5-1 and TRBJ2-6): KAGVTQTPRYLIKTRGQQVTLSCSPISGHRSVSWYQQTPGQGLQFLFEYFSETQRNKGNFPGRFSGRQFSNSRSEMNVSTLELGDSALYLCASSLARRSGANVLTFGAGSRLTVL.